This T cell receptor beta chain was captured by sequencing in a study of cytomegalovirus exposure and HLA in healthy donors. Study-level information: Findings of an earlier analysis included some 120 million unique TCR beta sequences from 180 million or so T cells.

13 Jbeta primers and 60 Vbeta primers were used for the PCR. Measured with immunoSEQ multiplex PCR; TCRdb has only the in-frame clones, and not every one. The sample records about 97,000 clones, 70% to 80% being singletons. CDR3 length: 15 residues. J gave up 4 bases and V 3 bases, and 6 bases lay outside the gene matches. Germline V gene lookup returns CDR1 LNHNV and CDR2 YYDKDF (reference sequence). With regard to this clone: Antigen specificity is unknown.

Findings of the study overall: Sequencing had likely introduced a cluster of highly shared sequence variants as an artifact. Three CMV-associated chains proved CMV antigen-specific in vitro.

The chain carries TRBV15 and TRBJ1-5, with TRBD1 matching over 7 bases. The sequencing input was PBMCs. The source of this sequence is a male donor in good health and CMV-seropositive. The CDR3 sequence: CATSRGTAENQPQHF. Here the CDR3 DNA reads TGTGCCACCAGCAGGGGGACAGCGGAGAATCAGCCCCAGCATTTT.